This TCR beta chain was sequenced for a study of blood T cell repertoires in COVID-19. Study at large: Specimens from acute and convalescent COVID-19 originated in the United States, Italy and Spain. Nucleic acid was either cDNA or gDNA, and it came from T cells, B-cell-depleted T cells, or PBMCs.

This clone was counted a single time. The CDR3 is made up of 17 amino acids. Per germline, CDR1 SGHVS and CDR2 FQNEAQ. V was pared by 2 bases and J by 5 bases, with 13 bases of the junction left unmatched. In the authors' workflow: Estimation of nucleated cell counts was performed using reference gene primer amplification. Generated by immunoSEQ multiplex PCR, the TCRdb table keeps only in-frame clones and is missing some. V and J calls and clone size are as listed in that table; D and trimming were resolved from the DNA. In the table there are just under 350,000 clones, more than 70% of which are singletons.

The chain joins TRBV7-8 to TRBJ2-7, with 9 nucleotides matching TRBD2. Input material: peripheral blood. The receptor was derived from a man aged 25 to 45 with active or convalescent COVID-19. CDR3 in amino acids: CASSLLVGERGVDEQYF. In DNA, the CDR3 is TGTGCCAGCAGCTTATTGGTAGGGGAGCGGGGGGTAGACGAGCAGTACTTC.